A single sample is the source of the 30 T cell receptor beta chains below, sequenced in a study of blood T cells in healthy people across ages (dated by TCRdb to between 2014 and 2017). Libraries were made using 5' RACE. The sequencer was an Illumina HiSeq 2500. A second PCR of about 6 to 11 cycles was run with a J-beta primer mix and a sample-barcoded 5' primer. TCRdb cleaned the public reads at Q25 with fastp, built clones with MiXCR and kept in-frame beta chains. Rows matching on CDR3 protein sequence are summarized as one entry with the most common DNA and genes. This sample comprises around 870,000 distinct CDR3 sequences, less than 35% of them detected only once. 17% of the sample is taken by the ten largest. Specimen: blood. These TCRs come from a woman aged 80 or older in good health.

V is TRBV12-3 or TRBV12-4 and J is TRBJ2-3, with D maybe TRBD2 (6 bases). V was pared by 10 bases and J by 4 bases, with 12 bases between. The CDR3 spans 12 residues. For the CDR3, the DNA is TGTGCCATCCGGGGGAGAGCAGATACGCAGTATTTT. Protein: CAIRGRADTQYF.

This clonotype appeared a few times. The chain couples TRBV10-2 to TRBJ1-5; D might be TRBD1 (6 bases). V lost 0 bases and J 2 bases, leaving 14 bases between the germline ends. CDR3 length: 17 residues. CDR1 is WSHSY, CDR2 SAAADI, per germline. CDR3 coding DNA: TGCGCCAGCAGTGAGTCGGCCAGGGGCATAGGCAATCAGCCCCAGCATTTT. Its protein is CASSESARGIGNQPQHF.

On this clonotype itself: This could be a read error, since a much larger clone is one nucleotide away. The chain carries TRBV6-2 or TRBV6-3 and TRBJ2-4; weak D call: TRBD1 (6 bases). The CDR3 contains 13 residues. Trimming removed 0 bases at V and 13 bases at J, with 13 bases between. Germline CDR1 reads MNHEY; CDR2 reads SVGEGT. CDR3 loop: CASSYSTGTEQYF. The CDR3 bases are TGTGCCAGCAGTTACTCGACAGGCACTGAGCAGTACTTC.

This clonotype has more than one count but fewer than ten. One end of the junction varies from germline; a read error may be responsible. The rearrangement links TRBV25-1 to TRBJ2-1, with 7 bases fitting TRBD2. From germline, CDR1 is MGHDK and CDR2 SYGVNS. This CDR3 region has 15 residues. The CDR3 loop reads CASSDVAGSYNKQFF. CDR3 in DNA: TGTGCCAGCAGTGACGTAGCGGGTTCCTACAATAAGCAGTTCTTC.

Notes on this clonotype: This clone may be a read error of a much larger clone one base away. The V call is TRBV11-2, the J call TRBJ2-1; TRBD2 matches at 9 bases. The J call may not be correct, given that the DNA end is closer to TRBJ2-7. The length of the CDR3 is 15 residues. Germline assignment: CDR1 SGHAT and CDR2 FQNNGV. The CDR3 reads CASSFERGAYNEQYF. CDR3 DNA: TGTGCCAGCAGCTTCGAGCGGGGGGCCTACAATGAGCAGTACTTC.

This clonotype was found a few times. With a much larger clone just one base away, this may be a read error. The V and J genes are TRBV20-1 and TRBJ2-1; the match to TRBD2 covers 12 bases. The DNA end favors TRBJ2-7, so the J call may be wrong. The germline V gene encodes CDR1 DFQATT and CDR2 SNEGSKA (reference sequence). This CDR3 has 18 residues. CDR3 coding DNA: TGCAGTGCTAGAGGTGGACTAGCGGGGCTACACTCCTACAATGAGCAGTACTTC. It is translated as CSARGGLAGLHSYNEQYF.

CDR3 region: CAWSVRAALAYEQYF. The CDR3 DNA reads TGTGCCTGGAGTGTAAGGGCCGCACTAGCCTACGAGCAGTACTTC. The V and J genes are TRBV30 and TRBJ2-7; a weak D match, TRBD2 (5 bases). CDR3 length: 15 amino acids. The germline V gene has CDR1 GTSNPN and CDR2 SVGIG (reference sequence). V lost 0 bases and J 2 bases, leaving 14 bases between the germline ends.

A note on this clonotype: A read error may explain this, as a much larger clone is one base away. The chain has TRBV12-3 or TRBV12-4 and TRBJ2-3; D gene uncertain. The CDR3 sequence is 12 residues long. Trimming took 4 bases from V and 9 from J, leaving 11 bases between them. In DNA, the CDR3 is TGTGCCAGCAGTTCAGTGGTTACAACGCAGTATTTT. Its protein product is CASSSVVTTQYF.

In this sample, this clonotype turned up many times. V is TRBV7-2 and J is TRBJ2-3, with a weak D call TRBD1 (7 bases). Germline values: CDR1 SGHTA, CDR2 FQGNSA. This CDR3 is 16 amino acids long. V was pared by 4 bases and J by 3 bases, with 17 bases between. CDR3 in amino acids: CASSSTRGRGTDTQYF. The CDR3, as DNA: TGTGCCAGCAGCTCAACGCGGGGCAGGGGGACAGATACGCAGTATTTT.

This clonotype has a count of ten or more. The rearrangement joins TRBV9 to TRBJ1-2, with D possibly TRBD1 on 5 matching bases. The V end lost 4 bases, the J end lost 1 base, and 11 bases lay between the germline ends. The CDR3 is 14 amino acids. Germline CDR1 SGDLS, CDR2 YYNGEE. CDR3 nucleotides: TGTGCCAGCAGCTCCTTGGGGCTTAACTATGGCTACACCTTC. Translated: CASSSLGLNYGYTF.

This clonotype showed up many times. The CDR3 sequence: CSARQPRGGLVHNEQFF. The DNA of the CDR3 is TGCAGTGCTAGGCAACCCCGCGGCGGGTTAGTCCACAATGAGCAGTTCTTC. The rearrangement links TRBV20-1 to TRBJ2-1; a possible D gene is TRBD2 (5 bases). Germline CDR1 DFQATT, CDR2 SNEGSKA (reference sequence). The V end lost 3 bases, the J end lost 5 bases, and 23 bases lay between the germline ends. The CDR3 runs 17 residues.

The chain uses TRBV5-1 and TRBJ2-3; the match to TRBD1 covers 7 bases. The germline V gene has CDR1 SGHRS and CDR2 YFSETQ. The CDR3 has 13 amino acids. Trimming at V came to 7 bases and at J to 3 bases, leaving 5 bases not matched to a gene. CDR3 bases: TGCGCCAGCGCCCGGACAGGTACAGATACGCAGTATTTT. This codes for CASARTGTDTQYF.

The chain's CDR3 is CSATHEGPDTQYF. The DNA for the CDR3 is TGCAGTGCTACCCATGAGGGCCCAGATACGCAGTATTTT. The rearrangement uses TRBV20-1 and TRBJ2-3; D possibly corresponds to TRBD2 (5 bases). Trimming stripped 4 bases from V and 4 bases from J, with 12 bases between. Looked up from germline, CDR1 is DFQATT and CDR2 is SNEGSKA (reference sequence). CDR3 size: 13 residues.

Note on this clonotype: A read error may be the cause here, since a much bigger clone is one base away. This rearrangement joins TRBV18 to TRBJ2-3; no definite D call. CDR1 is KGHSH, CDR2 LQKENI, per germline. V lost 0 bases to trimming and J lost 4 bases, with 11 bases between them. The CDR3 sequence is 15 residues long. The CDR3 protein is CASSPPGRKADTQYF. The DNA for the CDR3 is TGTGCCAGCTCACCACCGGGCAGAAAGGCAGATACGCAGTATTTT.

As DNA, the CDR3 is TGCAGTGCTAGAGTGCCCGGAAACACAGATACGCAGTATTTT. Residues: CSARVPGNTDTQYF. The chain joins TRBV20-1 to TRBJ2-3; the D is unclear. CDR3 length: 14 amino acids. The V gene's germline CDR1 is DFQATT and CDR2 SNEGSKA (reference sequence). Trimming took 1 base from V and 2 from J, leaving 10 bases between them.

J is TRBJ2-7 and V is TRBV7-2, with D possibly TRBD1 on 5 matching bases. The closer fit of TRBJ2-5 to the DNA end suggests the J call may be wrong. The length of the CDR3 is 14 residues. Germline-derived CDR1 and CDR2 are SGHTA and FQGNSA. CDR3 region: CASRAAKGRETQYF. CDR3 nucleotide sequence: TGTGCCAGCAGGGCAGCTAAGGGGCGGGAGACCCAGTACTTC.

This chain uses TRBV3-1 with TRBJ1-1; D remains unclear. The CDR3 consists of 13 residues. Trimming left V 3 bases short and J 7 bases short, with 12 bases between. Germline V gives CDR1 LGHDT, CDR2 YNNKEL (reference sequence). The CDR3 spells CASSQAISGEAFF. CDR3 in DNA: TGTGCCAGCAGCCAGGCGATAAGTGGTGAAGCTTTCTTT.

A note on this clonotype: Germline and junction disagree at one end, which may indicate a read error. The rearrangement uses TRBV6-2 or TRBV6-3 and TRBJ1-4; D ambiguous. There are 12 residues in the CDR3. Germline values: CDR1 MNHEY, CDR2 SVGEGT. The CDR3 sequence: CAGSPRSEKLFF. CDR3 in DNA: TGTGCCGGCAGCCCGAGGTCAGAAAAACTGTTTTTT.

This clonotype has at least ten counts. V gene TRBV5-1 combines with J gene TRBJ2-3; tentative D call: TRBD2 (5 bases). Germline assignment: CDR1 SGHRS and CDR2 YFSETQ. The germline V and J ends were trimmed by 3 bases and 0 bases, with 17 bases remaining between them. The CDR3 has 17 amino acids. Here the CDR3 reads CASSSGWVARSTDTQYF. CDR3 DNA sequence: TGCGCCAGCAGCTCCGGATGGGTAGCGAGAAGCACAGATACGCAGTATTTT.

This clonotype was counted a few times. The conserved final phenylalanine or tryptophan is absent from the CDR3, which likely points to a read error. The rearrangement uses TRBV2 and TRBJ2-7; D not resolved. Germline lookup yields CDR1 SNHLY and CDR2 FYNNEI. The CDR3 spans 14 residues. The V end lost 7 bases, the J end lost 3 bases, and 16 bases lay between the germline ends. CDR3 DNA: TGTGCCAGCAAAGCTGGGCCGGGCTTCTACGAGCAGTACTAC. Its translation is CASKAGPGFYEQYY.

This clonotype has ten or more counts. V usage is TRBV5-1 and J usage is TRBJ1-1; the D gene is possibly TRBD1 (5 bases). CDR3 length: 14 amino acids. CDR1 is SGHRS, CDR2 YFSETQ, per germline. V gave up 3 bases and J gave up 1 base, with 10 bases separating them. As DNA, the CDR3 is TGCGCCAGCAGCTCGGGACCGGGGAACACTGAAGCTTTCTTT. Protein: CASSSGPGNTEAFF.

This clonotype was observed many times. The V and J genes are TRBV7-2 and TRBJ2-7; possibly TRBD1 or TRBD2 for D (5 bases each). CDR1 and CDR2 (germline): SGHTA, FQGNSA. The CDR3 runs to 19 residues. V was shortened by 4 bases and J by 3 bases, with 28 bases between the two germline ends. CDR3 DNA: TGTGCCAGCAGCTCCCGCGCCAAGACGGTTCGAAGAGGGGTCTACGAGCAGTACTTC. Protein: CASSSRAKTVRRGVYEQYF. Filled out from reference TRBV7-2 and TRBJ2-7, the complete variable domain reads GAGVSQSPSNKVTEKGKDVELRCDPISGHTALYWYRQSLGQGLEFLIYFQGNSAPDKSGLPSDRFSAERTGGSVSTLTIQRTQQEDSAVYLCASSSRAKTVRRGVYEQYFGPGTRLTVT.

Concerning this clonotype: At one end the junction does not follow the germline gene, possibly because of a read error. The chain employs TRBV3-1 and TRBJ2-1, with TRBD1 as a possible D gene (5 bases). The CDR3 is made up of 12 amino acids. CDR1 is LGHDT, CDR2 YNNKEL, per germline (reference sequence). CDR3 loop: CVSSQGHLGQFF. The CDR3 coding sequence is TGTGTCAGCAGCCAAGGACATTTAGGGCAGTTCTTC.

The chain combines TRBV11-1 with TRBJ1-1; tentatively, D is TRBD1 (5 bases). Germline CDR1 is SGHAT and CDR2 is FQDESV (reference sequence). V shed 2 bases and J shed 6 bases, with 16 bases lying between them. This CDR3 region has 15 residues. CDR3 in amino acids: CASSLRTTGTAEAFF. As DNA, the CDR3 is TGTGCCAGCAGCTTACGTACTACAGGTACCGCTGAAGCTTTCTTT.

This clonotype was found a few times. This chain uses TRBV6-1 with TRBJ2-1; D is unresolved. V lost 5 bases, J lost 8 bases, and 16 bases lay in between. The germline V gene encodes CDR1 MNHNS and CDR2 SASEGT. The CDR3 covers 14 residues. This CDR3 reads CASSPYLWSDEQFF. As DNA, the CDR3 is TGTGCCAGCAGTCCCTATCTCTGGTCCGATGAGCAGTTCTTC.

This clonotype occurred once. This chain connects TRBV25-1 to TRBJ2-1; TRBD1 is a possible D gene (6 bases). The J call may be in error: the DNA end matches TRBJ2-7 better. The CDR3 is 14 residues long. CDR1 and CDR2 (germline): MGHDK, SYGVNS. The CDR3 protein is CASSVTGTYDEQYF. Written as DNA, the CDR3 is TGTGCCAGCAGTGTCACAGGGACCTACGATGAGCAGTACTTC.

V is TRBV7-2 and J is TRBJ2-7, with D possibly TRBD2 on 6 matching bases. V was clipped by 4 bases and J by 2 bases, with 15 bases between them. Germline V lookup: CDR1 SGHTA, CDR2 FQGNSA. This CDR3 spans 15 amino acids. CDR3 coding DNA: TGTGCCAGCAGCTCTCCCCGGGACTCCGCCTACGAGCAGTACTTC. Its translation is CASSSPRDSAYEQYF.

A note on this clonotype: A much larger clone lies a single base off, so this may be a read error. The DNA of the CDR3 is TGCAGTGCTAGGGTGGGGGGCAACAATGAAGAACTGTTTTTT. Residues: CSARVGGNNEELFF. The genes are TRBV20-1 and TRBJ1-4; TRBD1 might be the D (6 bases). This CDR3 is built from 14 residues. Germline V CDR1 and CDR2: DFQATT, SNEGSKA (reference sequence).

V gene TRBV5-6 combines with J gene TRBJ2-3, with D unclear. Germline V CDR1 and CDR2: SGHDT, YYEEEE. V shed 1 base and J shed 2 bases, with 8 bases lying between them. CDR3 length: 14 residues. The CDR3 DNA follows: TGTGCCAGCAGCTTGACAGAATACACAGATACGCAGTATTTT. Translation gives CASSLTEYTDTQYF. Full variable domain (outside the CDR3, taken from reference TRBV5-6 and TRBJ2-3): DAGVTQSPTHLIKTRGQQVTLRCSPKSGHDTVSWYQQALGQGPQFIFQYYEEEERQRGNFPDRFSGHQFPNYSSELNVNALLLGDSALYLCASSLTEYTDTQYFGPGTRLTVL.

The chain has TRBV12-3 or TRBV12-4 and TRBJ2-7; TRBD2 is a possible D gene (5 bases). This CDR3 region has 15 residues. The V end was cut by 4 bases, the J end by 0 bases, with 13 bases between. CDR3 bases: TGTGCCAGCAGTTACTTGAGGGCGAGCTCCTACGAGCAGTACTTC. Translated, it gives CASSYLRASSYEQYF.